The source of this T cell receptor beta chain is a study of regulatory T cells in long-lasting Graves disease. Notes on the study in general: For persistent Graves' patients, TCR diversity was lower than for newly diagnosed ones.

The CDR3 has 16 residues. V gave up 2 bases and J gave up 7 bases, with 17 bases separating them. Sequencing libraries for TCR beta were prepared with iRepertoire HTBI primers and Arm-PCR of CDR3 regions. TCRdb reprocessed the multiplex PCR reads with MiXCR, giving one entry per CDR3 protein. The table records hundreds of thousands of distinct CDR3 sequences, about a fifth of them present only once. Only a few counts were recorded for this clonotype. Antigen specificity is unknown. The sample's time point: persistent/refractory GD, antithyroid drugs over 5 years with positive TRAb. Researchers made the TCR library from RNA that was extracted from PBMCs.

Sequencing was performed on peripheral blood mononuclear cells (PBMCs), taken when the disease was refractory, from a patient treated with antithyroid drugs. The receptor was derived from a female donor with Graves disease. V usage is TRBV12-3 or TRBV12-4 and J usage is TRBJ2-2; D possibly corresponds to TRBD2 (7 bases). CDR3 in amino acids: CASSLPLGGAHGELFF. The CDR3 nucleotides are TGTGCCAGCAGTTTACCTTTGGGGGGGGCTCACGGGGAGCTGTTTTTT.